This T cell receptor beta chain was captured in a study of shared T cell receptors in the human thymus. Libraries were prepared by immunoSEQ multiplex PCR; TCRdb keeps only in-frame clonotypes and omits some of them. The data contain 540,000 or so clones, 70% to 80% of them singletons. CDR3 length: 16 amino acids. Germline V CDR1 and CDR2: MDHEN, SYDVKM. V gave up 4 bases and J gave up 4 bases; unmatched junction bases: 6. These same records also appear under a second study, on human thymus T cells.

This receptor was identified in a boy younger than two with a congenital heart defect. The sequenced material came from thymocytes. V and J are TRBV28 and TRBJ2-3; TRBD1 aligns across 12 bases. CDR3 residues: CASSYPRDRGPDTQYF. CDR3 in DNA: TGTGCCAGCAGTTACCCCCGGGACAGGGGGCCAGATACGCAGTATTTT.